This T cell receptor (beta chain) was identified during a study of control samples from healthy donors and cancer patients. Measured with immunoSEQ multiplex PCR; TCRdb has only the in-frame clones, and not every one. The sample contains under 200,000 clones, about 93% of which appear only once. Germline V gene data show CDR1 as MDHEN and CDR2 as SYDVKM. The CDR3 spans 15 residues. V gave up 5 bases and J gave up 5 bases, with 15 bases separating them. Sequencing was done on a sample of blood. The TCR originated in a woman in her twenties or thirties in good health. This chain joins TRBV28 and TRBJ1-4; a possible D gene is TRBD1 (5 bases). The DNA for the CDR3 is TGTGCCAGCAGTGCACCGGGACGGTGGAATGAAAAACTGTTTTTT. Protein product: CASSAPGRWNEKLFF.